This TCR beta chain was recovered during a study of shared clonotypes between healthy human individuals (dated by TCRdb to the early 2020s). The study in broad terms: The cohort comprised a couple of women and a few men aged 18 to 49 years. For each donor, three plates each were used for CD4 naive and CD4 memory, two plates were used for CD8 naive, and one plate was used for CD8 memory. To estimate repertoire size and how much clonotypes are shared between individuals, the study performed deep sequencing of blood TCR repertoires from roughly five healthy adults. To increase sequencing depth and limit assay-specific biases, TCR repertoire library preparation and sequencing were carried out by different laboratories using diverse techniques. Each donor's leukapheresis produced roughly between about 0.9 and 9.5 billion PBMCs.

In the case of this clone: It lacks a known antigen. No base-level quality is on record; no much larger clone is a single base apart.

TCR CDR3 regions were amplified from genomic DNA by multiplex PCR using the deep immunoSEQ assay. Extracted genomic DNA from each cell subset was spread evenly across all wells of several immunoSEQ 96-well plates, with each plate serving as a replicate. For sorted subsets, each replicate PCR was loaded with about 0.2 ug genomic DNA, equivalent to about 30,000 T cell genomes. Purified libraries were measured with a Qubit 3.0 fluorometer, size-checked on a Bioanalyzer 2100, and measured again with the KAPA Library Quantification kit. Each immunoSEQ 96-well plate was sequenced on its own single-read 150-cycle Illumina NextSeq 550 flow cell. The authors processed their data as follows. Because the immunoSEQ output included only junctional sequences and no quality scores, the filtering could not be the same as the filtering used for full-length reads. To assign V/J genes and CDR3, sequences were annotated using PyIR, a Python wrapper for IgBLAST v1.9, with IMGT germline references. Any read was removed if the V/J assignment was weak (E-value above 1e-6), the CDR3 was missing, or the read contained stop codons, out-of-frame junctions, or ambiguous translated residues. V3J clonotypes were defined as sequences sharing the same inferred V gene, J gene, and CDR3 amino acid sequence. The percentage overlap between two repertoires was calculated by dividing the number of shared unique clonotypes by the size of the smaller repertoire. Three approaches were used to assess repertoire richness: RTK rarefaction, the Chao1 estimator, and Recon v2.1 estimates of unobserved clonotypes. Generation probabilities for all TCRbeta clonotypes obtained by the gDNA method from a handful of donors were computed using OLGA. The table was pulled from immuneACCESS by TCRdb, which kept in-frame rearrangements only. Such tables lose some clones; where checked, under half of the loss comes from unresolved V genes, and the rest has no known cause. The D gene and trimming were derived from the DNA, and the V and J assignments and clone size from that table. Counted in this sample were about 2.3 million clones; more than 85% of them appeared once. The top ten clonotypes cover 0.35% to 0.45% of the sample.

V is cut by 4 bases and J by 4 bases, and the space between the germline ends is 9 bases. The cysteine opens and the phenylalanine closes a CDR3 of 13 amino acids. Just CDR3 DNA is preserved here, 39 bases in frame from base 1. In the germline V gene (reference sequence), CDR1 corresponds to SGHKS and CDR2 to YYEKEE. Healthy HIV-negative adults with no recently reported acute infections or vaccinations were included as donors. Every donor was a Caucasian adult living in Nashville, Tennessee, USA. Magnetic negative selection was used to enrich CD4+ T cells, after which naive cells were positively selected on CD45RA and the negative fraction became the memory subset. Blood was obtained by leukapheresis, after which PBMCs were separated by Ficoll-Histopaque density gradient centrifugation and cryopreserved in liquid nitrogen vapor phase. Purity and quantity of every magnetically sorted T cell population were checked by analytical flow cytometry. From each sorted fraction, genomic DNA was isolated and quantified by UV absorbance on a Nanodrop 2000c.

The investigation overall reported the following: The genetic and exposure-history diversity represented was limited by the small number of donors. Clonotypes shared by all four sorted-subset donors showed higher generation probabilities than non-shared clonotypes. Across a few donors, 5% to 6% of naive CD4, over 3% of naive CD8, roughly 2.2% of memory CD4, and roughly 0.41% of memory CD8 clonotypes were shared. Pairwise subsampling indicated that sequencing depth was expected to affect the degree of clonotype sharing among donors. Larger estimated clonotype richness was generally found for naive subsets than for memory subsets. Only blood was sampled, and tissue TCR repertoires likely differ from those in blood. Even with the large sequencing depth, rarefaction of the sorted-subset datasets indicated that sequencing was incomplete.

Sequencing used naive CD4+ T cells from PBMCs. The cell subset or site label, read with the paper, signifies: CD45RA+ positively selected. The TCR originated in a man between 18 and 35 years old in good health. Some clones in this sample may be carry-over from other donors' samples. The chain joins TRBV5-5 to TRBJ2-1, and possibly TRBD2, on 5 matching bases. At the DNA level, the sequence is TGTGCCAGCAGCCCCCCGGGGTACAATGAGCAGTTCTTC. Translated, it gives CASSPPGYNEQFF. Reference TRBV5-5 and TRBJ2-1 proteins supply the regions before and after the CDR3; the full variable domain is: DAGVTQSPTHLIKTRGQQVTLRCSPISGHKSVSWYQQVLGQGPQFIFQYYEKEERGRGNFPDRFSARQFPNYSSELNVNALLLGDSALYLCASSPPGYNEQFFGPGTRLTVL.